This T cell receptor beta chain was documented in a study of T cell responses to AZD1222 COVID-19 vaccine. Germline V gene lookup returns CDR1 SGHNT and CDR2 YYREEE (reference sequence). CDR3 length: 14 amino acids. With 4 bases removed from V and 8 bases from J, the gap between germline ends came to 15 bases. Measured with immunoSEQ multiplex PCR; TCRdb has only the in-frame clones, and not every one. The sample comprises 150,000 to 200,000 clones, about 89% of which are singletons, and roughly 1.3% rests with the top ten. Some second doses came at about 4 weeks and others at about 12 weeks; these were pooled. This clone was detected once.

The chain links TRBV5-4 to TRBJ2-2; no reliable D call. Specimen: peripheral blood, collected 28 days after the second AZD1222 dose. This clonotype was obtained from an adult who received the AZD1222 COVID-19 vaccine. The CDR3 spells CASSLDTSSGELFF. DNA of the CDR3: TGTGCCAGCAGCCTTGACACCTCCTCTGGGGAGCTGTTTTTT.